The clone carrying this TCR beta chain was detected many times. The antigen remains undetermined. This record comes from a study of T cell repertoires in cytomegalovirus infection. About the study: CMV infection plus the matching HLA type was flagged by public TCR beta signatures.

The CDR3 covers 12 residues. Germline V gene sequence: CDR1 SEHNR, CDR2 FQNEAQ (reference sequence). V was pared by 2 bases and J by 12 bases, with 6 bases of the junction left unmatched. MiXCR, run by TCRdb on the reads, gives a single entry per CDR3 protein. The table lists hundreds of thousands of distinct CDR3 sequences, about a tenth of them singletons. Regarding the study as a whole: Carriers of CMV plus the relevant HLA were identified by cumulative public TCR beta family frequency.

The sequence was obtained from a human donor in good health (CMV status not recorded). Some clones in this sample may be carry-over from other donors' samples. The chain links TRBV7-9 to TRBJ2-7; 8 positions agree with TRBD1. The specimen sequenced was PBMCs. The CDR3 sequence: CASSLNGQGGYF. The CDR3 nucleotides are TGTGCCAGCAGCTTAAACGGACAGGGAGGGTACTTC.